This T cell receptor beta chain was identified in a study of T cells in Graves' hyperthyroidism and ophthalmopathy. TCR beta CDR3 regions were amplified from RNA transcripts. The HTBI primer set served for first-round RT-PCR of the TCR CDR3. TCRdb reprocessed the multiplex PCR reads via MiXCR and lists one record per CDR3 protein. Here the sample spans approximately 590,000 distinct CDR3 sequences, around 16% being singletons. This clonotype was counted between two and nine times. The length of the CDR3 is 15 residues. V was shortened by 7 bases and J by 0 bases, with 14 bases between the two germline ends. Germline V CDR1 and CDR2: LNHDA, SQIVND (reference sequence). Researchers barred patients who had uncontrolled infection, other autoimmune disease, pregnancy or lactation. Diagnoses rested on clinical symptoms, serum thyroxine and TRAb, thyroid ultrasound and orbital computed tomography. The source of the PBMCs was about 10 ml of fresh peripheral blood.

The V gene is TRBV19, the J gene TRBJ2-3; D is ambiguous. What was sequenced was blood. This sequence originates from a woman in her twenties or thirties with Graves' hyperthyroidism. In DNA form, the CDR3 reads TGTGCCAGTACCTTGGCAGACGCTAGCACAGATACGCAGTATTTT. This gives the protein CASTLADASTDTQYF.